The clone carrying this T cell receptor (beta chain) was seen repeatedly, ten times or more. The sample belongs to a study of regulatory T cells in long-lasting Graves disease. As for time point: persistent/refractory GD, antithyroid drugs over 5 years with positive TRAb. PBMC-derived RNA was used for the TCR library. Patients were from an endocrinology department in Xi'an, China. CDR1 is ENHRY and CDR2 is SYGVKD in the germline V gene. V lost 6 bases and J 2 bases, leaving 23 bases between the germline ends. This CDR3 region has 18 residues. For TCR beta, libraries came from iRepertoire HTBI primers and Arm-PCR of CDR3 regions. A single record per CDR3 protein comes from TCRdb applying MiXCR to the multiplex PCR reads. Here the sample spans about 470,000 distinct CDR3 sequences, 20% to 25% being singletons.

This chain joins TRBV10-3 and TRBJ1-5; weak D call: TRBD1 (6 bases). The sequences come from peripheral blood mononuclear cells (PBMCs), collected when the disease was refractory, from a patient treated with antithyroid drugs. The clonotype originates from a female donor with Graves disease. This CDR3 reads CAISPSVIQGGGNQPQHF. DNA of the CDR3: TGTGCCATCAGCCCCTCGGTGATACAGGGTGGGGGCAATCAGCCCCAGCATTTT.